This T cell receptor beta chain stems from a study of blood T cell repertoires in COVID-19. Comment on this clone: Within the sample, other DNA sequences also encode this same CDR3.

Sequencing was performed with immunoSEQ multiplex PCR; in TCRdb, only in-frame clones are kept and a portion is missing. The top ten clones hold 7.6% of a sample with 200,000 to 250,000 clones, approximately 84% of them seen once. Sequencing was carried out using peripheral blood. This sequence originates from a woman in her forties or fifties with active or convalescent COVID-19.

CDR3 region: CASSLGGGEKLFF. In DNA form, the CDR3 reads TGCGCCAGCAGCTTGGGTGGCGGTGAAAAACTGTTTTTT. This sequence joins TRBV5-1 and TRBJ1-4; no clear D gene. Trimming removed 0 bases from V and 7 bases from J, with 7 bases in between. This CDR3 has 13 amino acids. Germline CDR1 and CDR2: SGHRS and YFSETQ.